These T cell receptor beta chains were read from a single sample in a study of Ad26.COV2.S vaccination and SARS-CoV-2 variants. Data came from immunoSEQ multiplex PCR; TCRdb stores just in-frame clones and leaves some out. The sample lists around 370,000 clones, 90% to 95% seen once, with around 4% in the top ten. The source was peripheral blood, collected after recovery from COVID-19. These receptors all come from a human donor who had recovered from COVID-19. The CDR3 runs from the conserved cysteine through the conserved F or W. D genes are given only for firm matches.

V gene	J gene	D gene	CDR3 protein
TRBV11-3	TRBJ2-1	TRBD1	CASSSPPGGSHEQFF
TRBV27	TRBJ1-5	NA	CASSLEGDSNQPQHF
TRBV2	TRBJ1-5	NA	CASSVGRTNQPQHF
TRBV4-3	TRBJ2-3	NA	CASNPSVGTDTQYF
TRBV11-2	TRBJ1-2	NA	CASSSYFRTDLYGYTF
TRBV19	TRBJ1-3	NA	CASSITVSNTIYF
TRBV12-5	TRBJ1-1	NA	CASGFQPGVDSTEAFF
TRBV6-5	TRBJ2-2	NA	CASSYFEGRAGELFF
TRBV18	TRBJ1-3	TRBD1	CASSLGQGGRGNTIYF
TRBV7-2	TRBJ1-4	TRBD1	CASSIRTGRDEKLFF
TRBV28	TRBJ1-2	TRBD1	CASRTPTGTAYGYTF
TRBV3-1/TRBV3-2	TRBJ2-7	NA	CASSQHGTTHEQYF
TRBV2	TRBJ2-2	TRBD1	CASNRDRNTGELFF
TRBV29-1	TRBJ2-1	NA	CSVVGLTGPSYNEQFF
TRBV3-1/TRBV3-2	TRBJ2-2	NA	CASSQGPVLGGTTGELFF
TRBV10-1	TRBJ1-3	TRBD1	CASSDLQGTGNTIYF
TRBV10-3	TRBJ1-1	TRBD1	CAIMARGDLNTEAFF
TRBV14	TRBJ1-2	NA	CASSQGREGLYGYTF
TRBV2	TRBJ2-7	NA	CASRDGSSYEQYF
TRBV10-3	TRBJ2-7	NA	CAISEEGASYEQYF
TRBV7-6	TRBJ2-4	NA	CASSLPGEAKNIQYF
TRBV7-2	TRBJ1-2	TRBD1	CASSSDRGRDGYTF
TRBV25-1	TRBJ2-3	NA	CASSEPSRPDTQYF
TRBV12-3/TRBV12-4	TRBJ1-1	NA	CASGRPEAFF
TRBV2	TRBJ1-2	TRBD1	CARGGMQGADGGYTF
TRBV9	TRBJ2-7	TRBD2	CASSFRAGDYEQYF
TRBV7-9	TRBJ1-1	NA	CASSLEVLNTEAFF
TRBV6-6	TRBJ2-3	TRBD1	CASRWTGMISSDTQYF
TRBV12-5	TRBJ1-5	NA	CASGARSEAQPQHF
TRBV10-3	TRBJ1-1	NA	CAIKEGLNTEAFF
TRBV7-9	TRBJ2-3	NA	CASSSMGTYTDTQYF
TRBV2	TRBJ1-1	TRBD1	CASSVRTGSGAFF